This T cell receptor (beta chain) stems from a study of T cell repertoires in cytomegalovirus infection. Study context: Well-studied HLA-B-restricted CMV epitopes were used in the study alongside recently identified HLA-C-restricted ones. It was the public TCR beta signatures that indicated both CMV infection and matching HLA type.

Study-wide findings and caveats: Summed frequency of public TCR beta families distinguished CMV carriers with the relevant HLA. HLA-C-restricted CMV-specific TCR beta clonotypes were dominant in the ex vivo response.

TCRdb called the reads again in MiXCR, with one record for every CDR3 protein. This repertoire shows over 120,000 distinct CDR3 sequences, 32% found once; its top ten account for around 50%. CDR3 size: 14 residues. The V gene end was trimmed by 1 base and the J gene end by 9 bases; junction bases not matched to a gene: 7. Germline V gene data show CDR1 as SGHDT and CDR2 as YYEEEE. This clonotype was counted between two and nine times. Antigen specificity is unknown. This rearrangement joins TRBV5-6 to TRBJ2-7; TRBD1 agrees at 10 bases. The TCR sequence derives from a human donor in good health (CMV status not recorded). Some clones in this sample may be carry-over from other donors' samples. The material was CD8+ T cells from cultured PBMCs, obtained from culture after CMV antigen stimulation. In DNA, the CDR3 is TGTGCCAGCAGCTTGCGGACAGGGGGTGGGGGGCAGTACTTC. Its protein product is CASSLRTGGGGQYF.